This TCR beta chain was observed in a study of prognosis after radiotherapy for stage I lung cancer. Study information: Stage I non-small cell lung cancer patients were enrolled between April 2018 and January 2019.

Genomic DNA served as the source from which two-round multiplex PCR generated TCR beta CDR3 amplicons. Initially, in first-round PCR, primers specific to each TRBV and TRBJ gene were used. One entry per CDR3 protein results from TCRdb running MiXCR on the multiplex PCR reads. Seen here are about 25,000 distinct CDR3 sequences, around 36% observed once, and the top ten hold 55% to 65%. This clonotype was counted at least ten times. CDR1 and CDR2 from the germline V gene are SGHRS and YFSETQ. The CDR3 totals 12 residues. The germline V and J ends were trimmed by 5 bases and 4 bases, with 6 bases remaining between them.

The genes are TRBV5-1 and TRBJ2-2; D is undetermined. The sequences come from PBMCs, collected before or after stereotactic body radiation therapy (not recorded which). The TCR originated in a donor aged 50 or older with non-small cell lung cancer. The CDR3 is CASSYITGELFF. The CDR3 DNA is TGCGCCAGCAGTTATATCACCGGGGAGCTGTTTTTT.